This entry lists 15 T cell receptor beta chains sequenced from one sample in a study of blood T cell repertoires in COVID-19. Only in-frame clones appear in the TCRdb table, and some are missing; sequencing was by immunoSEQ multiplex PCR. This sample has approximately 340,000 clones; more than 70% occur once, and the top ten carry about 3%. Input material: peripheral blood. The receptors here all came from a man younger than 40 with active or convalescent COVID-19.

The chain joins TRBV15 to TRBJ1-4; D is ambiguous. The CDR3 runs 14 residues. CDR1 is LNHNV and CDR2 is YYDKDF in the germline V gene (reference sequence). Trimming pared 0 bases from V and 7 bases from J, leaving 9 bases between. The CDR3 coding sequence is TGTGCCACCAGCAGAGACCAGGTCCTTGAAAAACTGTTTTTT. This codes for CATSRDQVLEKLFF.

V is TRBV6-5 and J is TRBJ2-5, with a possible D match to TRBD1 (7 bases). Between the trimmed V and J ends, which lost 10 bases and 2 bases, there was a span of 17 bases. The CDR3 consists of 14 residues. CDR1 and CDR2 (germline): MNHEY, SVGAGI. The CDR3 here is CATRTGGGQETQYF. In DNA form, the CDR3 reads TGTGCCACCCGGACAGGAGGGGGTCAAGAGACCCAGTACTTC.

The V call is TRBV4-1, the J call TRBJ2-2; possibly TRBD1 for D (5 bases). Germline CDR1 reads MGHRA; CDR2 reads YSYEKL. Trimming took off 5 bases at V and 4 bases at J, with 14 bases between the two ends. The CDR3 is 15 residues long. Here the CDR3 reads CASSFRQGSTGELFF. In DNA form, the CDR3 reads TGCGCCAGCAGCTTCCGGCAGGGCAGCACCGGGGAGCTGTTTTTT.

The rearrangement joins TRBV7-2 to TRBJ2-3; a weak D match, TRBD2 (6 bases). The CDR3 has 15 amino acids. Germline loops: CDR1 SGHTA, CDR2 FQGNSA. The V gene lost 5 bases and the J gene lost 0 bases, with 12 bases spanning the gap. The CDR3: CASSTAGFSTDTQYF. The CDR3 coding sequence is TGTGCCAGCAGCACCGCGGGATTCAGCACAGATACGCAGTATTTT.

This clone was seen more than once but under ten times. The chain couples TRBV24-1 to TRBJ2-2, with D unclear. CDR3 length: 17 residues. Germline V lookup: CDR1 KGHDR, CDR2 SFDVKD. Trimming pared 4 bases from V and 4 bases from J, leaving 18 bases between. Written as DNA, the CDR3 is TGTGCCACCAGTGACCCCTTAAACCCTGTCGGCACCGGGGAGCTGTTTTTT. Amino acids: CATSDPLNPVGTGELFF.

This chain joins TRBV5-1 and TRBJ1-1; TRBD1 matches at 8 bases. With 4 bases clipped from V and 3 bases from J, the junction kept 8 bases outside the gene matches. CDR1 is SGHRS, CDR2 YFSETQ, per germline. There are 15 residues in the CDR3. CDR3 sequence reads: CASSPGQGSDTEAFF. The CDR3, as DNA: TGCGCCAGCAGCCCCGGACAGGGAAGCGACACTGAAGCTTTCTTT.

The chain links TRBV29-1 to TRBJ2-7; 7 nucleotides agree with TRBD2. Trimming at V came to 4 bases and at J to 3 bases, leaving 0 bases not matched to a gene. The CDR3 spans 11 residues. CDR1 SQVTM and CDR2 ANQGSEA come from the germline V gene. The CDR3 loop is CSVGEGYEQYF. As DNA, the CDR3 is TGCAGCGTTGGGGAGGGCTACGAGCAGTACTTC.

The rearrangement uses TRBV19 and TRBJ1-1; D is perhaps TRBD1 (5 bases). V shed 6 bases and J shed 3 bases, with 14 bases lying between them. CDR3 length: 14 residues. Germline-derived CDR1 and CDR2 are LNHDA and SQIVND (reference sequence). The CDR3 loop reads CASRLGGGDTEAFF. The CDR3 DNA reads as TGTGCCAGTAGGCTGGGCGGGGGGGACACTGAAGCTTTCTTT.

The CDR3 spells CASSLSPTPRGYEQYF. CDR3 bases: TGTGCCAGCAGTTTATCCCCCACTCCTAGGGGCTACGAGCAGTACTTC. This chain uses TRBV27 with TRBJ2-7; tentatively, D is TRBD1 (5 bases). The ends were cut back, 0 bases at V and 3 bases at J, with 15 bases in the middle. Germline assignment: CDR1 MNHEY and CDR2 SMNVEV (reference sequence). The CDR3 has 16 amino acids.

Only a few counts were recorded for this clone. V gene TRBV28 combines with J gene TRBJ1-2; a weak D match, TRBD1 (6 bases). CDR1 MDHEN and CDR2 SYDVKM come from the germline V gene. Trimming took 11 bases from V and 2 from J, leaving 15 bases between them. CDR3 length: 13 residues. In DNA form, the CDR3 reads TGTGCCGGCTGGGGGGGCCTCAACTATGGCTACACCTTC. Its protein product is CAGWGGLNYGYTF.

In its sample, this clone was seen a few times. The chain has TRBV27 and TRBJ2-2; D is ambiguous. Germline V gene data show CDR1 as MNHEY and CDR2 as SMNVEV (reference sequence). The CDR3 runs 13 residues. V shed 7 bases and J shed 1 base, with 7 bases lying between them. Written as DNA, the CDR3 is TGTGCCAGCAAACCGGGGAACACCGGGGAGCTGTTTTTT. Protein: CASKPGNTGELFF.

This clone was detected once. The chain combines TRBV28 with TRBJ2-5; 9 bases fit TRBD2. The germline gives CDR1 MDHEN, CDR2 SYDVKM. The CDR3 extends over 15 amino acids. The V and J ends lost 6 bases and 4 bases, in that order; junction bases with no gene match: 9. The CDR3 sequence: CASSRRLAVRETQYF. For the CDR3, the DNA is TGTGCCAGCAGCCGTCGACTAGCGGTCCGAGAGACCCAGTACTTC.

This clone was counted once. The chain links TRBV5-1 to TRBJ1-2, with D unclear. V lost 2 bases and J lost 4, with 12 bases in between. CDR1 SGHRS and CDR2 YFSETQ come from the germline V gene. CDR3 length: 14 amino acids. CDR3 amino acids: CASSFGSGSYGYTF. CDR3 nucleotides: TGCGCCAGCAGCTTTGGGAGCGGCAGCTATGGCTACACCTTC. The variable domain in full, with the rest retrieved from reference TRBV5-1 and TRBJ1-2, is KAGVTQTPRYLIKTRGQQVTLSCSPISGHRSVSWYQQTPGQGLQFLFEYFSETQRNKGNFPGRFSGRQFSNSRSEMNVSTLELGDSALYLCASSFGSGSYGYTFGSGTRLTVV.

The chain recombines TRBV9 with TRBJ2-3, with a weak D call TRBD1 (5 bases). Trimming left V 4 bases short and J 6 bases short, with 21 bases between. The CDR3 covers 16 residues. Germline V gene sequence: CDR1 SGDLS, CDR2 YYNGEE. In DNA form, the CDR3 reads TGTGCCAGCAGCCAAGGGGCTGGCAACTTGTTGGATACGCAGTATTTT. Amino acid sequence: CASSQGAGNLLDTQYF.

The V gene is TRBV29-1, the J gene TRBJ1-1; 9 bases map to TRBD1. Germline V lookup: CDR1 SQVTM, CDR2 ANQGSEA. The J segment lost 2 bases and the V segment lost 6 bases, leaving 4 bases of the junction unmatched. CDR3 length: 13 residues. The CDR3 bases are TGCAGCGTACGGGACAGGGAAAACACTGAAGCTTTCTTT. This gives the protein CSVRDRENTEAFF.